Below are 15 T cell receptor beta chains sequenced from a single sample in a study of T cell responses to AZD1222 COVID-19 vaccine. Clones were read by immunoSEQ multiplex PCR, and TCRdb kept only the in-frame ones, dropping some. The sample contains more than 150,000 clones, 88% of which appear only once. The source was peripheral blood, collected on day 0 of AZD1222 vaccination. The source is an adult in good health.

The CDR3 region has the DNA TGCGCCAGCCGATCTCGTGGGGTCGGGGTGAACATTCAGTACTTC. Encoded protein: CASRSRGVGVNIQYF. This rearrangement joins TRBV10-2 to TRBJ2-4; D is possibly TRBD2 (5 bases). CDR3 length: 15 amino acids. Trimming left V 8 bases short and J 7 bases short, with 21 bases between. Germline lookup yields CDR1 WSHSY and CDR2 SAAADI.

This chain joins TRBV7-9 and TRBJ1-1; D unclear. This CDR3 spans 14 amino acids. Looked up from germline, CDR1 is SEHNR and CDR2 is FQNEAQ (reference sequence). Trimming left V 5 bases short and J 1 base short, with 11 bases between. For the CDR3, the DNA is TGTGCCAGCAGCCCCGAGTCGAAGAACACTGAAGCTTTCTTT. As protein: CASSPESKNTEAFF.

V gene TRBV4-3 combines with J gene TRBJ2-5; 9 bases line up with TRBD1. The germline V gene has CDR1 LGHNA and CDR2 YSLEER. V trimming: 4 bases; J trimming: 5 bases; junction bases outside the gene matches: 8. This CDR3 has 15 amino acids. The CDR3 DNA reads TGCGCCAGCAGCCCGCGGGACAGGGTGTATGAGACCCAGTACTTC. Amino acids: CASSPRDRVYETQYF.

This clone appeared a few times. The rearrangement uses TRBV11-2 and TRBJ2-7, with 10 bases fitting TRBD2. CDR1 and CDR2 from the germline V gene are SGHAT and FQNNGV. The trim removed 1 base at V and 9 bases at J, leaving 9 bases unmatched. The CDR3 is 15 residues long. The CDR3 DNA reads TGTGCCAGCAGCTTAGGATCCCTAGCGGGAGCCCTGCAGTACTTC. As protein: CASSLGSLAGALQYF.

The chain recombines TRBV27 with TRBJ2-1, with 7 bases aligning to TRBD2. Trimming cost V 5 bases and J 2 bases; bases outside gene matches: 9. From germline, CDR1 is MNHEY and CDR2 SMNVEV (reference sequence). CDR3 length equals 16 residues. CDR3 bases: TGTGCCAGCAGTGGGGGAAGCGGGAAAGCCTACAATGAGCAGTTCTTC. Translation gives CASSGGSGKAYNEQFF.

V is TRBV7-9 and J is TRBJ1-5; D gene unclear. The CDR3 is 13 amino acids. Germline V gene lookup returns CDR1 SEHNR and CDR2 FQNEAQ (reference sequence). The germline V and J ends were trimmed by 2 bases and 5 bases, with 7 bases remaining between them. The CDR3 sequence is CASSLSGHQPQHF. In DNA, the CDR3 is TGTGCCAGCAGCTTAAGCGGGCATCAGCCCCAGCATTTT. Full variable domain (missing parts from reference TRBV7-9 and TRBJ1-5): DTGVSQNPRHKITKRGQNVTFRCDPISEHNRLYWYRQTLGQGPEFLTYFQNEAQLEKSRLLSDRFSAERPKGSFSTLEIQRTEQGDSAMYLCASSLSGHQPQHFGDGTRLSIL.

The chain has TRBV5-8 and TRBJ2-5; D is undetermined. V gave up 0 bases and J gave up 5 bases, with 14 bases separating them. Germline V gene sequence: CDR1 SGHTS, CDR2 YDEGEE. CDR3 length: 15 amino acids. The CDR3 DNA follows: TGTGCCAGCAGCTTGGACCCCCCGGGTGGGGAGACCCAGTACTTC. Translating gives CASSLDPPGGETQYF.

This chain joins TRBV9 and TRBJ1-5; TRBD1 matches at 8 bases. The length of the CDR3 is 15 residues. V shed 3 bases and J 5 bases; nucleotides not matched to a gene: 7. From germline, CDR1 is SGDLS and CDR2 YYNGEE. The CDR3 reads CASSAGQGRDQPQHF. CDR3 sequence (DNA): TGTGCCAGCAGCGCCGGACAGGGCCGGGATCAGCCCCAGCATTTT.

CDR3 DNA: TGTGCCAGCAGCTTGGGCGGGGGGACCTACGAGCAGTACTTC. It yields the protein CASSLGGGTYEQYF. The genes are TRBV5-4 and TRBJ2-7; 8 bases align to TRBD2. With V trimmed by 0 bases and J by 2 bases, 1 base remained unmatched. The length of the CDR3 is 14 residues. Per germline, CDR1 SGHNT and CDR2 YYREEE (reference sequence). The variable domain in full, completed from reference TRBV5-4 and TRBJ2-7, reads ETGVTQSPTHLIKTRGQQVTLRCSSQSGHNTVSWYQQALGQGPQFIFQYYREEENGRGNFPPRFSGLQFPNYSSELNVNALELDDSALYLCASSLGGGTYEQYFGPGTRLTVT.

J is TRBJ2-3 and V is TRBV18; TRBD1 is a possible D gene (5 bases). This CDR3 comprises 15 residues. V was clipped by 2 bases and J by 0 bases, with 9 bases between them. Germline V gene data show CDR1 as KGHSH and CDR2 as LQKENI. As DNA, the CDR3 is TGTGCCAGCTCACCAAGGACACTCAGCACAGATACGCAGTATTTT. It specifies CASSPRTLSTDTQYF. Drawing the rest from reference TRBV18 and TRBJ2-3, the complete variable domain is NAGVMQNPRHLVRRRGQEARLRCSPMKGHSHVYWYRQLPEEGLKFMVYLQKENIIDESGMPKERFSAEFPKEGPSILRIQQVVRGDSAAYFCASSPRTLSTDTQYFGPGTRLTVL.

This sequence joins TRBV19 and TRBJ2-7, with 12 bases that match TRBD1. J was trimmed by 1 base and V by 6 bases; bases with no gene match: 4. Germline values: CDR1 LNHDA, CDR2 SQIVND (reference sequence). The CDR3 runs 15 residues. CDR3 in amino acids: CASSPGQGASYEQYF. The DNA for the CDR3 is TGTGCCAGTAGCCCGGGACAGGGGGCATCCTACGAGCAGTACTTC.

The chain couples TRBV3-1 (or the pseudogene TRBV3-2) to TRBJ1-6, with TRBD1 matching 7 bases. This CDR3 is 16 amino acids long. Trimming cost V 4 bases and J 7 bases; bases outside gene matches: 10. Germline V gene data show CDR1 as LGHDT and CDR2 as YNNKEL (reference sequence). The CDR3 here is CASSPLAQGGNSPLHF. The DNA of the CDR3 is TGTGCCAGCAGCCCGCTGGCGCAGGGGGGGAATTCACCCCTCCACTTT.

The chain carries TRBV14 and TRBJ2-1; TRBD2 matches at 10 bases. Trimming removed 3 bases from V and 8 bases from J; junction bases left unmatched: 4. Germline-derived CDR1 and CDR2 are SGHDN and FVKESK. The CDR3 spans 14 residues. CDR3 region: CASSQKSGRDEQFF. CDR3 DNA sequence: TGTGCCAGCAGCCAGAAAAGCGGGAGGGATGAGCAGTTCTTC.

V is TRBV24-1 and J is TRBJ1-1, with 7 bases fitting TRBD1. Germline CDR1 KGHDR, CDR2 SFDVKD. The CDR3 consists of 12 residues. J lost 7 bases, V lost 4 bases, and 2 bases had no gene match. The CDR3 sequence is CATSETGLEAFF. The CDR3 coding sequence is TGTGCCACCAGTGAGACAGGGCTTGAAGCTTTCTTT.

The V and J genes are TRBV9 and TRBJ1-6; 8 positions agree with TRBD1. With 4 bases clipped from V and 10 bases from J, the junction kept 10 bases outside the gene matches. The CDR3 sequence is 15 residues long. Germline V gene lookup returns CDR1 SGDLS and CDR2 YYNGEE. The CDR3 nucleotides read TGTGCCAGCAGCTCCCGTCTCGGGACAGGATCACCCCTCCACTTT. It is translated as CASSSRLGTGSPLHF.